This T cell receptor beta chain was captured in a study of T cell clusters in autoimmune cytopenias. The CDR3 contains 14 residues. Germline CDR1 is DFQATT and CDR2 is SNEGSKA (reference sequence). TRB amplification used roughly 250 ng of peripheral blood genomic DNA. One tube held mixed TRB-A and TRB-B primer pools for touch-down PCR. Following a re-call of the multiplex PCR reads, TCRdb has one entry per CDR3 protein and lacks DNA. This repertoire includes approximately 11,000 distinct CDR3 sequences. The same specimen was also included in a second study, on T cell repertoires in aging, cancer and after chemotherapy. From that report: Compared with age-matched healthy donors, untreated hematological or solid cancer patients showed higher blood TCR clonality. In each cancer cohort, median generation probability increased across chemotherapy, suggesting thymic output rebounded.

Sequenced: peripheral blood. This clonotype was obtained from a human donor in good health. The chain joins TRBV20-1 to TRBJ2-1; absent DNA, TCRdb's TRBD1 call cannot be checked. The CDR3 sequence is CSAYGGTPPNEQFF.